This is a list of T cell receptor beta chains from one sample in a study of beta chain features in type 1 diabetes. TCRdb keeps only in-frame clones here, not all; method: immunoSEQ multiplex PCR. Among about 160,000 clones, 63% were seen once, and the ten largest hold nearly 0.09%. Sequencing was carried out using naive CD4+ T cells from blood. The receptors derive from a man aged 25 to 45 with type 1 diabetes. Each CDR3 is given with its conserved first and last residue. The order of the fields is clone size, V gene, J gene, D gene, CDR3 protein, CDR3 DNA. The D gene is left open where the match is weak. Where a row states a size, it is once, few, many or the class of an expanded clone; other rows omit it.

>NA|TRBV7-2|TRBJ2-3|NA
CASSFRRLQGTDTQYF
TGTGCCAGCAGCTTCCGTAGGTTGCAGGGGACAGATACGCAGTATTTT
>NA|TRBV5-6|TRBJ2-3|TRBD1
CASSDLGQGTDTQYF
TGTGCCAGCAGCGATTTGGGACAGGGAACAGATACGCAGTATTTT
>NA|TRBV9|TRBJ2-7|TRBD2
CASTGGGPEQYF
TGTGCCAGCACCGGCGGGGGGCCCGAGCAGTACTTC
>NA|TRBV30|TRBJ1-5|NA
CAWDRQGNQPQHF
TGTGCCTGGGACAGACAGGGCAATCAGCCCCAGCATTTT
>NA|TRBV2|TRBJ1-1|NA
CASSVGRQNTEAFF
TGTGCCAGCAGTGTTGGACGGCAGAACACTGAAGCTTTCTTT
>NA|TRBV23-1|TRBJ1-5|NA
CASSPGSLQPQHF
TGCGCCAGCAGCCCAGGGTCTCTTCAGCCCCAGCATTTT
>once|TRBV4-3|TRBJ1-4|TRBD1
CASSQGQGGGEKLFF
TGCGCCAGCAGCCAAGGACAGGGAGGAGGTGAAAAACTGTTTTTT
>few|TRBV28|TRBJ2-5|TRBD2
CASSLGGLAGEETQYF
TGTGCCAGCTCCCTCGGCGGACTAGCGGGGGAAGAGACCCAGTACTTC
>NA|TRBV7-2|TRBJ1-5|NA
CASSRQLVRNQPQHF
TGTGCCAGCAGCCGACAATTAGTTCGCAATCAGCCCCAGCATTTT
>few|TRBV7-2|TRBJ1-2|NA
CASSPNGYGYTF
TGTGCCAGCAGCCCTAACGGGTATGGCTACACCTTC
>NA|TRBV27|TRBJ2-5|TRBD1
CASSPLGQGAFRSQYF
TGTGCCAGCAGTCCTCTGGGACAGGGGGCGTTTAGGTCCCAGTACTTC